This T cell receptor beta chain appears in the sequencing data of a study of post-analysis software for immune sequencing data. The study, taken as a whole, reports: Samples from a shared batch, those prepared together, strongly co-clustered by F measure. Significantly lower normalized Chao1 diversity was seen in multiple sclerosis patients than in controls.

Unique molecular identifiers featured in each of the TCR beta cDNA libraries. Each CDR3 protein gets one entry after TCRdb re-called the PCR reads with MiXCR. The sample has hundreds of thousands of distinct CDR3 sequences, approximately 59% seen once. Comments on this clonotype: Antigen: not known.

The specimen sequenced was blood. This receptor was taken from a girl aged 2 to 9 with multiple sclerosis.

CDR3 protein: CASSQDIPQFSGGETQYF. CDR3 nucleotide sequence: TGCGCCAGCAGCCAAGATATCCCCCAGTTCTCCGGCGGAGAGACCCAGTACTTC. The V call is TRBV4-3, the J call TRBJ2-4; D is uncertain. Judging by the DNA end, TRBJ2-5 fits better; the J call may be wrong. The CDR3 totals 18 residues. Germline V gives CDR1 LGHNA, CDR2 YSLEER.